This T cell receptor (beta chain) was sequenced during a study of tumor-infiltrating lymphocytes in primary liver carcinoma. Study-level information: Ages ranged from 30 to 69, with HCC or mixed HCC-cholangiocarcinoma. Roughly 3.5 to 7.5 million productive TCRbeta reads came from each sample, comparable across tissue types. Study results and caveats: Tumors carried a top-250-clone fraction significantly exceeding that of blood (p = 0.039).

The germline V and J ends were trimmed by 1 base and 6 bases, with 12 bases remaining between them. The germline V gene encodes CDR1 KGHDR and CDR2 SFDVKD. The CDR3 is 15 amino acids. Germline DNA was extracted too, while blood RNA derived from unsorted whole blood. The template, roughly 0.45 ug total RNA, yielded TCR beta cDNA made with a constant-region primer. Slightly modified ARM-PCR, run as three nested multiplex PCR rounds, produced the TCR beta libraries. With TRBV1-TRBV30 forward primers and a C-beta reverse primer, the first two PCR rounds were run for 9 to 10 cycles each. MiXCR, run by TCRdb on the multiplex PCR reads, gives a single entry per CDR3 protein. The data show fewer than 400,000 distinct CDR3 sequences, roughly 60% seen once. This clonotype has only a few counts. Its antigen is unknown.

This receptor was obtained from a woman in her 30s with primary liver carcinoma and hepatitis B virus infection. The chain is built from TRBV24-1 and TRBJ2-1; the D gene is possibly TRBD1 (8 bases). Sequencing was performed on peripheral blood. The CDR3 DNA sequence: TGTGCCACCAGTGATTTCAACAGGGGGGGCAATGAGCAGTTCTTC. Its protein product is CATSDFNRGGNEQFF.